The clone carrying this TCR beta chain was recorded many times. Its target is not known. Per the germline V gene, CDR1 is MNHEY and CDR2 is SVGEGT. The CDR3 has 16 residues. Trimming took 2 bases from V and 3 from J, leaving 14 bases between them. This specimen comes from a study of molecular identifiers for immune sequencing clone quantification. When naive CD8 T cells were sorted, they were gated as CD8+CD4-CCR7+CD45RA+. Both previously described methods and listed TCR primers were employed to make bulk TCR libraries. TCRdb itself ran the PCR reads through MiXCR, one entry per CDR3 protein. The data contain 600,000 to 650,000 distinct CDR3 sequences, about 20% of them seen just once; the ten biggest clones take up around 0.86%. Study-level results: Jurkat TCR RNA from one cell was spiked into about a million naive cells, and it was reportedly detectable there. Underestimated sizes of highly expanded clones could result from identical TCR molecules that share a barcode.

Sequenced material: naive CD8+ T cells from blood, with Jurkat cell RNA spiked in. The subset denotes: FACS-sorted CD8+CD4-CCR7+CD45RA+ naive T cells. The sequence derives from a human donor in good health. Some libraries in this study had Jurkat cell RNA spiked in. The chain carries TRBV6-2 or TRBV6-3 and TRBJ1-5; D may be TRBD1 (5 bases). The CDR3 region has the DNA TGTGCCAGCAGTTACAGACCGCAGGGATCCAATCAGCCCCAGCATTTT. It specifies CASSYRPQGSNQPQHF.